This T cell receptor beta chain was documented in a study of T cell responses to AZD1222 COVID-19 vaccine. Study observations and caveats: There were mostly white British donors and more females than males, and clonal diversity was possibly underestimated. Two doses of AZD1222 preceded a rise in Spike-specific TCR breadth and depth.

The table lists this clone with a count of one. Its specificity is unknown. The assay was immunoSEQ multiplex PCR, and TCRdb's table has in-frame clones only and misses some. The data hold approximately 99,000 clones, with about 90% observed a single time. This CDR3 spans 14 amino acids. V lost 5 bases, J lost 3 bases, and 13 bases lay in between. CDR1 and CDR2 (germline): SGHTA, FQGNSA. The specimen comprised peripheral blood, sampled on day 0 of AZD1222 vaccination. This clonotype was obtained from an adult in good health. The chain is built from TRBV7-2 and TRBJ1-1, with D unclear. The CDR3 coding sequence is TGTGCCAGCAGCCCCCGGCGGGTGGACACTGAAGCTTTCTTT. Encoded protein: CASSPRRVDTEAFF.